This is a list of T cell receptor beta chains from one sample in a study of blood T cells in healthy people across ages. TCRdb recomputed calls from the 5' RACE reads with MiXCR, one row per CDR3 protein. The data hold hundreds of thousands of distinct CDR3 sequences, with under 70% observed a single time. Source material: blood. The origin of the receptors is a man between 60 and 75 years old in good health. Each CDR3 is given with its conserved first and last residue. The D gene is left open where the match is weak. Only some rows state a clone size, as once, few, many or a class for expanded clones.

j_call: TRBJ1-2
d_call: NA
clone_size: NA
v_call: TRBV3-1
cdr3_aa: CASSQTLGGYTF
cdr3_nt: TGTGCCAGCAGCCAAACCCTAGGGGGCTACACCTTC

j_call: TRBJ1-2
d_call: NA
clone_size: NA
v_call: TRBV12-3/TRBV12-4
cdr3_aa: CASSFPQGRGYTF
cdr3_nt: TGTGCCAGCAGTTTTCCCCAGGGCCGCGGCTACACCTTC

j_call: TRBJ2-1
d_call: TRBD2
clone_size: many
v_call: TRBV20-1
cdr3_aa: CSAPRGVSYNEQFF
cdr3_nt: TGCAGTGCTCCGCGGGGGGTTTCCTACAATGAGCAGTTCTTC

j_call: TRBJ1-6
d_call: TRBD1
clone_size: NA
v_call: TRBV3-1
cdr3_aa: CASSQGLGQGNSPLHF
cdr3_nt: TGTGCCAGCAGCCAAGGGCTCGGACAGGGAAATTCACCCCTCCACTTT

j_call: TRBJ1-2
d_call: NA
clone_size: NA
v_call: TRBV5-1
cdr3_aa: CASSLEGRAAGYTF
cdr3_nt: TGCGCCAGCAGCTTGGAGGGCAGGGCGGCCGGCTACACCTTC

j_call: TRBJ2-7
d_call: NA
clone_size: NA
v_call: TRBV6-1
cdr3_aa: CASSQGIWEQYF
cdr3_nt: TGTGCCAGCAGCCAGGGGATATGGGAGCAGTACTTC

j_call: TRBJ1-4
d_call: NA
clone_size: few
v_call: TRBV4-1
cdr3_aa: CASSQEKATNEKLFF
cdr3_nt: TGCGCCAGCAGCCAAGAGAAAGCAACTAATGAAAAACTGTTTTTT

j_call: TRBJ2-5
d_call: NA
clone_size: once
v_call: TRBV20-1
cdr3_aa: CSASMAGKETQYF
cdr3_nt: TGCAGTGCTAGTATGGCGGGAAAAGAGACCCAGTACTTC

j_call: TRBJ2-5
d_call: NA
clone_size: few
v_call: TRBV20-1
cdr3_aa: CSAPERRQETQYF
cdr3_nt: TGCAGTGCTCCCGAACGGCGCCAAGAGACCCAGTACTTC

j_call: TRBJ2-5
d_call: NA
clone_size: NA
v_call: TRBV2
cdr3_aa: CASSGPPVAQYF
cdr3_nt: TGTGCCAGCAGCGGGCCTCCCGTGGCCCAGTACTTC

j_call: TRBJ2-5
d_call: TRBD2
clone_size: NA
v_call: TRBV29-1
cdr3_aa: CSVRTSAETQYF
cdr3_nt: TGCAGCGTTAGGACTAGCGCGGAGACCCAGTACTTC

j_call: TRBJ2-3
d_call: TRBD2
clone_size: NA
v_call: TRBV10-3
cdr3_aa: CAISETTSGGADTQYF
cdr3_nt: TGTGCCATCAGTGAGACGACTAGCGGGGGTGCAGATACGCAGTATTTT

j_call: TRBJ1-1
d_call: NA
clone_size: NA
v_call: TRBV6-6
cdr3_aa: CASSDARNTEAFF
cdr3_nt: TGTGCCAGCAGTGACGCTAGGAACACTGAAGCTTTCTTT

j_call: TRBJ1-2
d_call: TRBD1
clone_size: NA
v_call: TRBV4-2
cdr3_aa: CASSQRGPDYGYTF
cdr3_nt: TGTGCCAGCAGCCAGAGGGGGCCGGACTATGGCTACACCTTC

j_call: TRBJ2-1
d_call: NA
clone_size: NA
v_call: TRBV5-1
cdr3_aa: CASSPQEMNEQFF
cdr3_nt: TGCGCCAGCAGCCCCCAGGAGATGAATGAGCAGTTCTTC

j_call: TRBJ2-3
d_call: NA
clone_size: NA
v_call: TRBV20-1
cdr3_aa: CSASGARGYTDTQYF
cdr3_nt: TGCAGTGCTAGTGGGGCAAGGGGCTACACAGATACGCAGTATTTT

j_call: TRBJ2-3
d_call: NA
clone_size: NA
v_call: TRBV6-2/TRBV6-3
cdr3_aa: CASSYGRGYTDTQYF
cdr3_nt: TGTGCCAGCAGTTATGGGCGGGGCTACACAGATACGCAGTATTTT

j_call: TRBJ1-2
d_call: NA
clone_size: NA
v_call: TRBV29-1
cdr3_aa: CSVGASGYGYTF
cdr3_nt: TGCAGCGTTGGGGCCTCTGGCTATGGCTACACCTTC

j_call: TRBJ2-1
d_call: NA
clone_size: NA
v_call: TRBV9
cdr3_aa: CASSVVGDGYNEQFF
cdr3_nt: TGTGCCAGCAGCGTAGTGGGGGACGGATACAATGAGCAGTTCTTC

j_call: TRBJ1-6
d_call: NA
clone_size: once
v_call: TRBV6-1
cdr3_aa: CASTPGQSNSPLHF
cdr3_nt: TGTGCCAGCACCCCGGGACAAAGCAATTCACCCCTCCACTTT

j_call: TRBJ2-5
d_call: NA
clone_size: few
v_call: TRBV6-2/TRBV6-3
cdr3_aa: CASSYGVLVQETQYF
cdr3_nt: TGTGCCAGCAGTTATGGGGTTTTGGTCCAAGAGACCCAGTACTTC

j_call: TRBJ2-7
d_call: TRBD1
clone_size: NA
v_call: TRBV7-6
cdr3_aa: CASSLVAATGVGTYYEQYF
cdr3_nt: TGTGCCAGCAGCTTAGTGGCCGCCACAGGGGTAGGGACCTACTACGAGCAGTACTTC

j_call: TRBJ2-3
d_call: NA
clone_size: NA
v_call: TRBV29-1
cdr3_aa: CSVARQIGTDTQYF
cdr3_nt: TGCAGCGTTGCTCGTCAGATTGGCACAGATACGCAGTATTTT

j_call: TRBJ1-5
d_call: NA
clone_size: NA
v_call: TRBV10-3
cdr3_aa: CAISESSDNQPQHF
cdr3_nt: TGTGCCATCAGTGAGTCGTCGGACAATCAGCCCCAGCATTTT

j_call: TRBJ2-1
d_call: TRBD2
clone_size: few
v_call: TRBV20-1
cdr3_aa: CSARRAGGRAYNEQFF
cdr3_nt: TGCAGTGCTAGGAGAGCGGGGGGGAGAGCATACAATGAGCAGTTCTTC

j_call: TRBJ1-2
d_call: NA
clone_size: NA
v_call: TRBV5-1
cdr3_aa: CASSPTGSLANYGYTF
cdr3_nt: TGCGCCAGCAGCCCCACAGGGAGTCTAGCTAACTATGGCTACACCTTC

j_call: TRBJ1-2
d_call: TRBD1
clone_size: NA
v_call: TRBV27
cdr3_aa: CASSKQGSRGGYTF
cdr3_nt: TGTGCCAGCAGTAAACAGGGGAGCCGGGGGGGCTACACCTTC

j_call: TRBJ1-1
d_call: TRBD1
clone_size: NA
v_call: TRBV3-1
cdr3_aa: CASSNRGSNTEAFF
cdr3_nt: TGTGCCAGCAGTAACAGGGGGTCGAACACTGAAGCTTTCTTT

j_call: TRBJ1-2
d_call: NA
clone_size: few
v_call: TRBV6-6
cdr3_aa: CASSYSPGVANYGYTF
cdr3_nt: TGTGCCAGCAGTTACTCCCCGGGGGTAGCTAACTATGGCTACACCTTC

j_call: TRBJ2-4
d_call: NA
clone_size: few
v_call: TRBV3-1
cdr3_aa: CASSQDLAKNIQYF
cdr3_nt: TGTGCCAGCAGTCAGGATTTAGCCAAAAACATTCAGTACTTC

j_call: TRBJ2-7
d_call: NA
clone_size: NA
v_call: TRBV29-1
cdr3_aa: CSVVLGIGQYF
cdr3_nt: TGCAGCGTTGTTTTGGGGATCGGGCAGTACTTC

j_call: TRBJ2-5
d_call: NA
clone_size: many
v_call: TRBV20-1
cdr3_aa: CSARTGLETQYF
cdr3_nt: TGCAGTGCTAGAACAGGGCTAGAGACCCAGTACTTC

j_call: TRBJ1-1
d_call: NA
clone_size: NA
v_call: TRBV29-1
cdr3_aa: CSVGEANTEAFF
cdr3_nt: TGCAGCGTTGGAGAGGCAAACACTGAAGCTTTCTTT

j_call: TRBJ1-2
d_call: NA
clone_size: NA
v_call: TRBV28
cdr3_aa: CASSADPRRVYGYTF
cdr3_nt: TGTGCCAGCAGCGCCGACCCACGTCGCGTCTATGGCTACACCTTC

j_call: TRBJ1-4
d_call: TRBD1
clone_size: NA
v_call: TRBV3-1
cdr3_aa: CASSPRTGVEKLFF
cdr3_nt: TGTGCCAGCAGCCCCCGGACAGGGGTTGAAAAACTGTTTTTT

j_call: TRBJ1-5
d_call: TRBD1
clone_size: few
v_call: TRBV12-5
cdr3_aa: CASGLVSGTGVDQPQHF
cdr3_nt: TGTGCTAGTGGTTTGGTTTCCGGGACAGGGGTAGATCAGCCCCAGCATTTT

j_call: TRBJ2-1
d_call: NA
clone_size: few
v_call: TRBV6-6
cdr3_aa: CASSFRVAEQFF
cdr3_nt: TGTGCCAGCAGTTTCCGGGTAGCTGAGCAGTTCTTC

j_call: TRBJ2-6
d_call: NA
clone_size: many
v_call: TRBV29-1
cdr3_aa: CSVVDPFDTSSGANVLTF
cdr3_nt: TGCAGCGTTGTAGACCCTTTCGATACTAGCTCTGGGGCCAACGTCCTGACTTTC

j_call: TRBJ2-5
d_call: NA
clone_size: many
v_call: TRBV9
cdr3_aa: CASSVGGVNSGETQYF
cdr3_nt: TGTGCCAGCAGCGTAGGCGGAGTAAACTCGGGAGAGACCCAGTACTTC

j_call: TRBJ2-3
d_call: NA
clone_size: NA
v_call: TRBV4-1
cdr3_aa: CASSQATGFKAQYF
cdr3_nt: TGCGCCAGCAGCCAAGCGACAGGTTTTAAGGCGCAGTATTTT

j_call: TRBJ2-6
d_call: NA
clone_size: NA
v_call: TRBV9
cdr3_aa: CANPGAFGANVLTF
cdr3_nt: TGTGCCAACCCAGGGGCCTTCGGGGCCAACGTCCTGACTTTC

j_call: TRBJ2-1
d_call: TRBD2
clone_size: NA
v_call: TRBV3-1
cdr3_aa: CASSQEALAGGWGNEQFF
cdr3_nt: TGTGCCAGCAGCCAAGAGGCGCTAGCGGGGGGGTGGGGCAATGAGCAGTTCTTC

j_call: TRBJ2-3
d_call: NA
clone_size: NA
v_call: TRBV12-3/TRBV12-4
cdr3_aa: CAGSFGGSGDTQYF
cdr3_nt: TGTGCCGGCAGTTTTGGGGGGAGCGGAGATACGCAATATTTT

j_call: TRBJ1-1
d_call: TRBD1
clone_size: NA
v_call: TRBV20-1
cdr3_aa: CSAREPGGRQVEAFF
cdr3_nt: TGCAGTGCTAGAGAACCAGGGGGCCGTCAGGTTGAAGCTTTCTTT

j_call: TRBJ2-5
d_call: TRBD2
clone_size: NA
v_call: TRBV15
cdr3_aa: CATSRDRTSGQETQYF
cdr3_nt: TGTGCCACCAGCAGAGACCGAACTAGCGGCCAAGAGACCCAGTACTTC

j_call: TRBJ2-5
d_call: TRBD1
clone_size: once
v_call: TRBV7-2
cdr3_aa: CASSLQGAREQYF
cdr3_nt: TGTGCCAGCAGCTTACAGGGGGCCAGGGAGCAGTACTTC

j_call: TRBJ2-5
d_call: NA
clone_size: few
v_call: TRBV20-1
cdr3_aa: CSARQFQETQYF
cdr3_nt: TGCAGTGCCAGACAGTTCCAAGAGACCCAGTACTTC

j_call: TRBJ2-3
d_call: TRBD1
clone_size: NA
v_call: TRBV5-1
cdr3_aa: CASSPGTGGGTDTQYF
cdr3_nt: TGCGCCAGCAGCCCGGGGACAGGGGGCGGCACAGATACGCAGTATTTT

j_call: TRBJ1-4
d_call: NA
clone_size: NA
v_call: TRBV7-2
cdr3_aa: CASSPDSPNEKLFF
cdr3_nt: TGTGCCAGCAGTCCGGACAGTCCAAATGAAAAACTGTTTTTT

j_call: TRBJ2-1
d_call: TRBD2
clone_size: NA
v_call: TRBV4-1
cdr3_aa: CASSQPGGGNEQFF
cdr3_nt: TGCGCCAGCAGCCAACCCGGGGGAGGGAATGAGCAGTTCTTC

j_call: TRBJ2-5
d_call: TRBD1
clone_size: NA
v_call: TRBV7-2
cdr3_aa: CASSLTGGETQNF
cdr3_nt: TGTGCCAGCAGCTTGACAGGGGGAGAGACCCAGAACTTC

j_call: TRBJ2-1
d_call: NA
clone_size: few
v_call: TRBV5-1
cdr3_aa: CASSLETYNEQFF
cdr3_nt: TGCGCCAGCAGCTTGGAAACTTACAATGAGCAGTTCTTC

j_call: TRBJ1-2
d_call: NA
clone_size: NA
v_call: TRBV6-1
cdr3_aa: CAGSEWGGYGYTF
cdr3_nt: TGTGCCGGCAGTGAATGGGGGGGCTATGGCTACACCTTC

j_call: TRBJ1-2
d_call: NA
clone_size: NA
v_call: TRBV5-4
cdr3_aa: CASSPGLGNGYTF
cdr3_nt: TGTGCCAGCAGCCCGGGGCTAGGGAATGGCTACACCTTC

j_call: TRBJ1-2
d_call: NA
clone_size: NA
v_call: TRBV20-1
cdr3_aa: CSATSGGDYGYTF
cdr3_nt: TGCAGTGCTACCTCGGGGGGAGACTATGGCTACACCTTC

j_call: TRBJ2-1
d_call: NA
clone_size: NA
v_call: TRBV29-1
cdr3_aa: CSVGTRISSYNEQFF
cdr3_nt: TGCAGCGTTGGAACTCGCATAAGCTCCTACAATGAGCAGTTCTTC

j_call: TRBJ1-1
d_call: NA
clone_size: few
v_call: TRBV4-2
cdr3_aa: CASSPNPGGRSEAFF
cdr3_nt: TGTGCCAGCAGCCCTAACCCGGGGGGCCGATCTGAAGCTTTCTTT